The T cell receptor beta chain under discussion was sequenced for a study of EBV T-cell therapy then PD-1 blockade in nasopharyngeal carcinoma. Assay: immunoSEQ multiplex PCR; the TCRdb copy retains only in-frame clones and omits some. The table lists approximately 22,000 clones, about 81% of them singletons. In its sample, this clone was seen a few times. The antigen is undetermined. Documented time point: 266 days after commencement of treatment, after nivolumab therapy. Indicated treatment: AdE1-LMPpoly-expanded autologous EBV-specific T-cell therapy followed by anti-PD-1 nivolumab. The sequence derives from a man aged 40-49 years with nasopharyngeal carcinoma. The sample in question was CD8+ T cells from blood, obtained around day 270 from a patient whose treatment included autologous EBV-specific T cells and nivolumab.

The CDR3 DNA follows: TGTGCCAGCAGTGCTGGGGAAAATCAGCCCCAGCATTTT. It yields the protein CASSAGENQPQHF. The chain links TRBV6-4 to TRBJ1-5; the D is unclear. CDR1 is MRHNA and CDR2 is SNTAGT in the germline V gene. The CDR3 consists of 13 residues. V was trimmed by 4 bases and J by 4 bases, leaving 8 bases between them.